Below, 19 T cell receptor beta chains from the same sample are listed, as sequenced in a study of blood T cells in healthy people across ages. Through a sample-barcoded 5' primer and a J-beta primer mix, a second PCR was run for roughly 6 to 11 cycles. A single record per CDR3 protein comes from TCRdb applying MiXCR to the 5' RACE reads. Among 800,000 to 900,000 distinct CDR3 sequences listed, approximately 59% were seen once. Sequences were obtained from blood. The receptors originated from a man younger than 40 in good health.

This clonotype was counted between two and nine times. The V and J genes are TRBV12-3 or TRBV12-4 and TRBJ2-7; TRBD1 might be the D (7 bases). The CDR3 is 15 residues long. V lost 3 bases to trimming and J lost 3 bases, with 15 bases between them. CDR3 amino acids: CASSFQGGVSYEQYF. The CDR3 nucleotides read TGTGCCAGCAGTTTTCAGGGGGGCGTAAGCTACGAGCAGTACTTC.

The chain joins TRBV28 to TRBJ2-4; possible D gene TRBD2, 7 bases. Germline loops: CDR1 MDHEN, CDR2 SYDVKM. V lost 5 bases to trimming and J lost 1 base, with 12 bases between them. The CDR3 runs to 15 residues. CDR3 sequence reads: CASSRGRDAKNIQYF. The DNA for the CDR3 is TGTGCCAGCAGTAGGGGGAGGGATGCCAAAAACATTCAGTACTTC.

This chain links TRBV15 with TRBJ2-4; a weak D match, TRBD1 (5 bases). The DNA end is more similar to TRBJ2-5, so the J call may be wrong. Germline V gene lookup returns CDR1 LNHNV and CDR2 YYDKDF (reference sequence). The CDR3 is 14 residues long. The CDR3 loop reads CATSRVDSRETQYF. DNA of the CDR3: TGTGCCACCAGCAGAGTAGACAGTCGAGAGACCCAGTACTTC.

The chain uses TRBV25-1 and TRBJ1-2; no definite D call. CDR1 MGHDK and CDR2 SYGVNS come from the germline V gene. The CDR3 totals 13 residues. Trimming pared 2 bases from V and 9 bases from J, leaving 13 bases between. DNA of the CDR3: TGTGCCAGCAGTGAAAACGACGGATTAAGCTACACCTTC. Amino acid sequence: CASSENDGLSYTF.

The rearrangement uses TRBV5-1 and TRBJ2-7, with 10 bases matching TRBD1. The germline V gene has CDR1 SGHRS and CDR2 YFSETQ. This CDR3 contains 15 residues. The J segment lost 6 bases and the V segment lost 0 bases, leaving 6 bases of the junction unmatched. As DNA, the CDR3 is TGCGCCAGCAGCTTGGAGGGGACAGGGGTTGGCGAGCAGTACTTC. This codes for CASSLEGTGVGEQYF.

The chain joins TRBV12-3 or TRBV12-4 to TRBJ1-5; weak D call: TRBD1 (5 bases). Between the trimmed V and J ends, which lost 6 bases and 7 bases, there was a span of 13 bases. This CDR3 comprises 13 residues. The CDR3: CASSVTEGQPQHF. The DNA of the CDR3 is TGTGCCAGCAGCGTGACAGAAGGGCAGCCCCAGCATTTT.

There are a few counts of this clonotype. The chain links TRBV29-1 to TRBJ2-1; tentatively, D is TRBD1 (5 bases). This CDR3 is built from 13 residues. CDR1 is SQVTM and CDR2 is ANQGSEA in the germline V gene. Trimming shortened V by 6 bases and J by 6 bases, and 15 bases separated the two germline ends. In DNA, the CDR3 is TGCAGCGTGACGGGCAGGGTGGGCAATGAGCAGTTCTTC. This gives the protein CSVTGRVGNEQFF.

The CDR3 sequence: CAWSLGTSGRTDTQYF. CDR3 nucleotides: TGTGCCTGGAGCCTCGGGACTAGCGGACGCACAGATACGCAGTATTTT. The V call is TRBV30, the J call TRBJ2-3; 11 bases agree with TRBD2. With V trimmed by 3 bases and J by 1 base, 6 bases remained unmatched. Germline assignment: CDR1 GTSNPN and CDR2 SVGIG (reference sequence). CDR3 length equals 16 residues.

The V gene is TRBV27, the J gene TRBJ1-5; D perhaps matches TRBD1 (6 bases). CDR3 size: 12 residues. V shed 6 bases and J shed 5 bases, with 8 bases lying between them. Germline-derived CDR1 and CDR2 are MNHEY and SMNVEV (reference sequence). Here the CDR3 DNA reads TGTGCCAGCAGGGCAGGGGATCAGCCCCAGCATTTT. Encoded protein: CASRAGDQPQHF.

This clonotype showed up just once. This sequence joins TRBV30 and TRBJ2-1; 8 bases map to TRBD2. The germline V gene has CDR1 GTSNPN and CDR2 SVGIG (reference sequence). The CDR3 loop spans 16 amino acids. V trimming: 2 bases; J trimming: 4 bases; junction bases outside the gene matches: 10. The CDR3 bases are TGTGCCTGGAGTCGGGGCGGGGGGACTTTTTACAATGAGCAGTTCTTC. It translates to CAWSRGGGTFYNEQFF.

The chain links TRBV20-1 to TRBJ2-6; unclear D gene. CDR1 and CDR2 (germline): DFQATT, SNEGSKA (reference sequence). Between the trimmed V and J ends, which lost 2 bases and 4 bases, there was a span of 9 bases. This CDR3 has 14 residues. The chain's CDR3 is CSARRSLGANVLTF. As DNA, the CDR3 is TGCAGTGCTAGAAGAAGTCTCGGGGCCAACGTCCTGACTTTC.

The chain carries TRBV4-3 and TRBJ1-1; a possible D gene is TRBD1 (5 bases). Trimming removed 1 base at V and 5 bases at J, with 14 bases between. This CDR3 has 15 amino acids. Per the germline V gene, CDR1 is LGHNA and CDR2 is YSLEER. As DNA, the CDR3 is TGCGCCAGCAGCCAAGCGGGGGTGCCTCGTACTGAAGCTTTCTTT. Its protein product is CASSQAGVPRTEAFF.

This clonotype was picked up a small number of times. J is TRBJ2-1 and V is TRBV6-1, with 7 bases lining up with TRBD1. After removal of 10 bases from V and 4 bases from J, the junction contained 10 bases not matched to a gene. Germline values: CDR1 MNHNS, CDR2 SASEGT. The CDR3 is made up of 14 amino acids. DNA of the CDR3: TGTGCCACCTTCCCGGGACAGCTTTACAATGAGCAGTTCTTC. This gives the protein CATFPGQLYNEQFF.

This sequence joins TRBV2 and TRBJ2-3; D tentatively fits TRBD1 or TRBD2 (5 bases each). V lost 4 bases and J lost 2, with 10 bases in between. Germline V gene data show CDR1 as SNHLY and CDR2 as FYNNEI. This CDR3 comprises 14 residues. The CDR3 reads CASSGLGTTDTQYF. The CDR3 bases are TGTGCCAGCAGTGGCTTGGGGACCACAGATACGCAGTATTTT.

The sample holds a few counts of this clonotype. The rearrangement links TRBV20-1 to TRBJ2-7; a possible D gene is TRBD2 (6 bases). V lost 4 bases, J lost 4 bases, and 8 bases lay in between. Germline assignment: CDR1 DFQATT and CDR2 SNEGSKA (reference sequence). The CDR3 is 11 amino acids. Here the CDR3 reads CSAMGTYEQYF. DNA for the CDR3: TGCAGTGCTATGGGGACTTACGAGCAGTACTTC.

The rearrangement uses TRBV3-1 and TRBJ2-2, with 9 bases fitting TRBD2. Germline V gene sequence: CDR1 LGHDT, CDR2 YNNKEL (reference sequence). V was clipped by 0 bases and J by 0 bases; unmatched bases: 5. The CDR3 is made up of 18 amino acids. CDR3 amino acids: CASSQDSSGGPNTGELFF. CDR3 coding DNA: TGTGCCAGCAGCCAAGATAGTAGCGGGGGTCCGAACACCGGGGAGCTGTTTTTT.

This chain links TRBV28 with TRBJ2-1, with 8 bases matching TRBD2. This CDR3 is built from 15 residues. In germline, CDR1 is MDHEN, CDR2 SYDVKM. Germline trimming cut 5 bases from V and 3 bases from J; bases unmatched to any gene: 6. CDR3 protein: CASSPISGIYNEQFF. The CDR3 DNA reads as TGTGCCAGCAGTCCTATTAGCGGGATCTACAATGAGCAGTTCTTC.

The CDR3 DNA sequence: TGTGCCAGCAGCCACTCGGGAGGGGCGAACACTGAAGCTTTCTTT. This gives the protein CASSHSGGANTEAFF. The chain joins TRBV4-2 to TRBJ1-1, with D possibly matching TRBD1 (5 bases). The V and J ends lost 3 bases and 1 base respectively, with 12 bases between them. CDR3 length: 15 residues. The V gene's germline CDR1 is LGHNA and CDR2 YNFKEQ.

The genes are TRBV6-1 and TRBJ2-1; the match to TRBD1 covers 7 bases. V lost 8 bases and J lost 10; bases outside the gene matches: 14. Per the germline V gene, CDR1 is MNHNS and CDR2 is SASEGT. CDR3 size: 14 residues. The CDR3 DNA sequence: TGTGCCAGCCGCAACGACAGGGCCAGCAAGGAGCAGTTCTTC. This gives the protein CASRNDRASKEQFF.